This T cell receptor (beta chain) was retrieved from a study of Ad26.COV2.S vaccination and SARS-CoV-2 variants. Study information: Donor was in the COV1001 Ad26.COV2.S trial arm.

The assay was immunoSEQ multiplex PCR, and TCRdb's table has in-frame clones only and misses some. This table holds some 290,000 clones, 70% to 90% found once. Treatment given: 15 to 20 received Ad26.COV2.S at low or high dose, single or two shots; about 5 received placebo; per-sample allocation not given. Collection of samples fell on day 63 after the first vaccine or placebo injection. Vaccination employed an Ad26 vector expressing the Wuhan-strain SARS-CoV-2 spike. Trimming took 1 base from V and 4 from J, leaving 11 bases between them. CDR3 size: 14 residues. Per germline, CDR1 SGHNT and CDR2 YYREEE (reference sequence).

This specimen consisted of peripheral blood, obtained in a trial of Ad26.COV2.S vaccine versus placebo. The chain is built from TRBV5-4 and TRBJ2-5, with D unclear. This receptor was taken from a person between 18 and 59 years old who received the Ad26.COV2.S COVID-19 vaccine or a placebo. The CDR3 region has the DNA TGTGCCAGCAGCTTGCAGGATAGCCGAGAGACCCAGTACTTC. This translates into CASSLQDSRETQYF. Full variable domain (rest looked up from reference TRBV5-4 and TRBJ2-5): ETGVTQSPTHLIKTRGQQVTLRCSSQSGHNTVSWYQQALGQGPQFIFQYYREEENGRGNFPPRFSGLQFPNYSSELNVNALELDDSALYLCASSLQDSRETQYFGPGTRLLVL.